This TCR beta chain was identified during a study of PD-1 blockade in classical Hodgkin lymphoma. A note on this clone: What it binds is unknown.

CDR3 length: 16 amino acids. V lost 4 bases, J lost 4 bases, and 19 bases lay in between. Germline CDR1 is MNHEY and CDR2 is SMNVEV (reference sequence). Sequenced by immunoSEQ multiplex PCR; TCRdb stores in-frame clones only, minus some. This sample has some 38,000 clones; 76% occur once, and the top ten carry roughly 15%. Study outcomes and limitations: Healthy donors were reported to have higher baseline TCR diversity than newly diagnosed patients.

Autologous stem cell transplantation was followed by relapse in every patient, and brentuximab vedotin exposure varied. This TCR came from a human donor with classical Hodgkin lymphoma. The rearrangement uses TRBV27 and TRBJ1-1; D possibly corresponds to TRBD1 (6 bases). The material sequenced was peripheral blood mononuclear cells (PBMCs), taken before the second cycle of nivolumab. The CDR3 coding sequence is TGTGCCAGCAGTTACCTACAGGGCTTGGGTGTCACTGAAGCTTTCTTT. This sequence encodes CASSYLQGLGVTEAFF.